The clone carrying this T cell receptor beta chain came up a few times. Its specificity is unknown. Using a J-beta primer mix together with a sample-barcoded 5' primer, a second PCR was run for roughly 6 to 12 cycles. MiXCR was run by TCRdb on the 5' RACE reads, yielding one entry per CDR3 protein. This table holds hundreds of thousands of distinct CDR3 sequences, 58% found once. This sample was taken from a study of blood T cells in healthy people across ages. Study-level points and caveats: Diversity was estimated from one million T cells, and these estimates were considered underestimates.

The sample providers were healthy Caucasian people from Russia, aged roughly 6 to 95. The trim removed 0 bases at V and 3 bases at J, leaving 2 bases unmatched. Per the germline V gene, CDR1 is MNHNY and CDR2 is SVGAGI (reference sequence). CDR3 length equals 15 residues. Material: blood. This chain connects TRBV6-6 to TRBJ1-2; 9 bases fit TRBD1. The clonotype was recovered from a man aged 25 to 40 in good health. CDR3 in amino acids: CASSYSNRGHYGYTF. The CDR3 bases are TGTGCCAGCAGTTACTCGAACAGGGGGCACTATGGCTACACCTTC.